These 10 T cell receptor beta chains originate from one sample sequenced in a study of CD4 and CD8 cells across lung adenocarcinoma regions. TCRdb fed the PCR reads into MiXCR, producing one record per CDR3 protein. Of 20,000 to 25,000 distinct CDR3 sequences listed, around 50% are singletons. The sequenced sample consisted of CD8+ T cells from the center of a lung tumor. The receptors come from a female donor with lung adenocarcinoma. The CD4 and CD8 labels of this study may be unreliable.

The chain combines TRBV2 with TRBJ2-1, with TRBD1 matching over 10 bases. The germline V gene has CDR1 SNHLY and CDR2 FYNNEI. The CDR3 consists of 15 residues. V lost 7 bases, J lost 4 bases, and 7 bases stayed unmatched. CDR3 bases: TGTGCCAGCAAATCGACAGGGGGCGGTTACAATGAGCAGTTCTTC. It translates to CASKSTGGGYNEQFF. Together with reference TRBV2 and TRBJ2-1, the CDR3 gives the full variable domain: EPEVTQTPSHQVTQMGQEVILRCVPISNHLYFYWYRQILGQKVEFLVSFYNNEISEKSEIFDDQFSVERPDGSNFTLKIRSTKLEDSAMYFCASKSTGGGYNEQFFGPGTRLTVL.

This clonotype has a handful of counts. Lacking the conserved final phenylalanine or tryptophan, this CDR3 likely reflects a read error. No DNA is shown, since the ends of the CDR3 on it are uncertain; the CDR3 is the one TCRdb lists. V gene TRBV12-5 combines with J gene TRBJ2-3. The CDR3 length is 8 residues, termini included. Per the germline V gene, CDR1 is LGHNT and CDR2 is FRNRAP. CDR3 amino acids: CRHKVSLC.

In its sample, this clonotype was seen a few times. The CDR3, as DNA: TGTGCCAGCAGTTACCTCCAGGGGAACACTGAAGCTTTCTTT. Its protein product is CASSYLQGNTEAFF. The J gene is TRBJ1-1, the V gene TRBV6-5, with D perhaps TRBD1 (5 bases). Germline V CDR1 and CDR2: MNHEY, SVGAGI. Trimming left V 2 bases short and J 1 base short, with 8 bases between. The CDR3 is made up of 14 amino acids.

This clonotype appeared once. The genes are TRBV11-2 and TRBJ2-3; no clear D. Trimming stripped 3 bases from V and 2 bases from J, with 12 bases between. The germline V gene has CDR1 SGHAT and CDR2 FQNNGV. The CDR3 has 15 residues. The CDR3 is CASSLYTRNTDTQYF. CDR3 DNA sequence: TGTGCCAGCAGCTTGTACACGCGGAACACAGATACGCAGTATTTT.

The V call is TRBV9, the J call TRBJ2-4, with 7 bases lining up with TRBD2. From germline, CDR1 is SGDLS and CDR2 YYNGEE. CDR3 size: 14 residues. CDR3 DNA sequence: TGTGGCGGCACCGGGGGGAGGGCCGCAGATATTCAGTACTTC. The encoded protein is CGGTGGRAADIQYF.

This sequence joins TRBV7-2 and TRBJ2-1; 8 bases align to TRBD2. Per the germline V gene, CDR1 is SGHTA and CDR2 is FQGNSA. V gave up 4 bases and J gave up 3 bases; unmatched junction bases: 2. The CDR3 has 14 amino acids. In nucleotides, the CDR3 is TGTGCCAGCAGCTCGCGGGGGGTCTACAATGAGCAGTTCTTC. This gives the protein CASSSRGVYNEQFF.

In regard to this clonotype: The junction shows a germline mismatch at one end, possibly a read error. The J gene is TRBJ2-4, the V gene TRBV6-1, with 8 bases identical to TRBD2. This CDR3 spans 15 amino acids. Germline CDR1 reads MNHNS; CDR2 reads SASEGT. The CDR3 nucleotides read TGTGGCAGCAGTGCGGGAGCGGGAGCGAAAAACATTCAGTACTTC. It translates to CGSSAGAGAKNIQYF.

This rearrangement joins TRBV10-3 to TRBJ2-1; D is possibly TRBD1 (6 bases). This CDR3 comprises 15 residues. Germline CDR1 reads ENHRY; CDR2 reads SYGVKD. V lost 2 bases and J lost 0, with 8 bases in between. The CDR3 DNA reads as TGTGCCATCAGTGAGGGACAGAGCTCCTACAATGAGCAGTTCTTC. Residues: CAISEGQSSYNEQFF.

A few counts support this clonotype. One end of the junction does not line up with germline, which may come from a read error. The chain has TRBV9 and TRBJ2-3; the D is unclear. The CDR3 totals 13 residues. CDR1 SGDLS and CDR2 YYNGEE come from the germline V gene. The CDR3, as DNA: TGTGCCAGCAGCGTAGGCCCCGCAGATAAGCAGTATTTT. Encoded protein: CASSVGPADKQYF.

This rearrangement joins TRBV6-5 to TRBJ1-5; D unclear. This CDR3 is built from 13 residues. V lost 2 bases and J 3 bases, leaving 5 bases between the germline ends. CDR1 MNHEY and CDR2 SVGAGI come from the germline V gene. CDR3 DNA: TGTGCCAGCAGTTACAGTTTCAATCAGCCCCAGCATTTT. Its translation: CASSYSFNQPQHF.